This T cell receptor beta chain was recovered during a study of cytomegalovirus exposure and HLA in healthy donors. General observations from the study: Subsequent analysis found a tendency for first-cohort TCR clusters to co-occur within the 95 to 150 validation repertoires. Cytomegalovirus association was assigned to 170 or so TCR beta chains. Most TCR sequences were rare, but some public TCRs occurred in many donors.

Clones were read by immunoSEQ multiplex PCR, and TCRdb kept only the in-frame ones, dropping some. The sample holds over 250,000 clones, 80% to 90% seen once. This CDR3 is built from 17 residues. The germline V gene has CDR1 MGHRA and CDR2 YSYEKL. V was pared by 1 base and J by 6 bases, with 13 bases of the junction left unmatched. Regarding this clone: Its antigen is currently unknown.

The sequencing sample was made of PBMCs. The chain combines TRBV4-1 with TRBJ1-2; 8 bases fit TRBD1. This clonotype was sampled from a woman younger than 30 in good health and CMV-seronegative. In DNA form, the CDR3 reads TGCGCCAGCAGCCAAGCCGCCGGGACAGGCAAACCCGATGGCTACACCTTC. Translation: CASSQAAGTGKPDGYTF.